The T cell receptor beta chain under discussion was sequenced for a study of T cell repertoires in cytomegalovirus infection. Study information: Selection of CMV epitopes for the study included recently identified HLA-C-restricted and well-studied HLA-B-restricted ones.

Looked up from germline, CDR1 is SGHTA and CDR2 is FQGNSA. V lost 2 bases to trimming and J lost 6 bases, with 8 bases between them. The CDR3 totals 13 residues. TCRdb processed the reads anew with MiXCR; each CDR3 protein has one entry. The sample yields under 95,000 distinct CDR3 sequences, under 55% seen once. This clonotype was seen only a few times. Its cognate antigen is unknown. This specimen was CD8+ T cells from cultured PBMCs, taken from culture after CMV antigen stimulation. The V gene is TRBV7-2, the J gene TRBJ2-1; possibly TRBD1 for D (5 bases). This clonotype was sampled from a human donor in good health (CMV status not recorded). Some clones in this sample may be carry-over from other donors' samples. In DNA, the CDR3 is TGTGCCAGCAGCTTACCTGGGGCCAATGAGCAGTTCTTC. Amino acid sequence: CASSLPGANEQFF.